This T cell receptor (beta chain) appears in the sequencing data of a study of T-cell reconstitution after alpha-beta-depleted transplantation in children. CDR3 length equals 17 residues. Per the germline V gene, CDR1 is MRHNA and CDR2 is SNTAGT. V dropped 3 bases and J dropped 3; count of bases not matched to a gene: 10. For TCRbeta, the library was prepared with unique molecular identifiers. TCRdb processed the PCR reads anew with MiXCR; each CDR3 protein has one entry. Of just under 250,000 distinct CDR3 sequences in the sample, under 30% were seen once. The V gene is TRBV6-4, the J gene TRBJ2-1; TRBD1 aligns across 8 bases. The sequencing here drew on PBMCs, taken before TCRalphabeta/CD19-depleted stem cell transplant. This clonotype originated in a girl aged 2-10 years with Fanconi anemia, due to receive a stem cell transplant. The CDR3: CASSERYGTGRYNEQFF. The CDR3 DNA sequence: TGTGCCAGCAGTGAGAGGTACGGGACAGGACGCTACAATGAGCAGTTCTTC.